The entry below gives a single T cell receptor (beta chain) sequence along with its context. This sample stems from a study of blood T cells in healthy people across ages. With a J-beta primer mix and a sample-barcoded 5' primer, a second PCR ran about 7 to 11 cycles. TCRdb re-analysed the 5' RACE reads in MiXCR, keeping a single row per CDR3 protein. The repertoire holds about 640,000 distinct CDR3 sequences, 58% seen once, with about two fifths in the top ten. After removal of 4 bases from V and 4 bases from J, the junction contained 2 bases not matched to a gene. Germline V gene lookup returns CDR1 ENHRY and CDR2 SYGVKD. The CDR3 covers 14 residues.

Specimen: blood. The chain joins TRBV10-3 to TRBJ1-4; 8 bases are shared with TRBD1. This TCR came from a man aged 55 to 70 in good health. CDR3 amino acids: CAISGGQDNEKLFF. The CDR3 bases are TGTGCCATCAGTGGGGGACAGGATAATGAAAAACTGTTTTTT.